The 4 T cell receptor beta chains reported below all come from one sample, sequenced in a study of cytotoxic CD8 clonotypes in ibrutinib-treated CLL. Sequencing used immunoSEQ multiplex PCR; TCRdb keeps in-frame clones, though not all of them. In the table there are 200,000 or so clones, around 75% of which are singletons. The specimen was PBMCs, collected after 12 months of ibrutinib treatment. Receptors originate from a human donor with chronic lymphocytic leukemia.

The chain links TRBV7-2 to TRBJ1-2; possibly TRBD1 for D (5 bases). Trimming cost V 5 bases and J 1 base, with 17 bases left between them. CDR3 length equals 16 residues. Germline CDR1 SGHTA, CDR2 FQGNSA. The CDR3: CASSRRWQGLNYGYTF. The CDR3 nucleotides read TGTGCCAGCAGCAGGCGGTGGCAGGGCCTTAACTATGGCTACACCTTC.

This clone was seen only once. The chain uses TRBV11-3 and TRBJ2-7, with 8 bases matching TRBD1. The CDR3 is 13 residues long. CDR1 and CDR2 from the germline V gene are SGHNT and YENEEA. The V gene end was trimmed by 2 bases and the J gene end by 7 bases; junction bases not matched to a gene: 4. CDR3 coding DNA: TGTGCCAGCAGCTTATCAGGGGGCAGGGAGCAGTACTTC. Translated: CASSLSGGREQYF. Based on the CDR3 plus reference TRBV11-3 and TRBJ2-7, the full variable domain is EAGVVQSPRYKIIEKKQPVAFWCNPISGHNTLYWYLQNLGQGPELLIRYENEEAVDDSQLPKDRFSAERLKGVDSTLKIQPAELGDSAVYLCASSLSGGREQYFGPGTRLTVT.

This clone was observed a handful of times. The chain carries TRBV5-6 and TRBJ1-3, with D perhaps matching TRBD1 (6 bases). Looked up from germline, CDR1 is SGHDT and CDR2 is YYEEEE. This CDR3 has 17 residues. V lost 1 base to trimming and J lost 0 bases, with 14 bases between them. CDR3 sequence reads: CASSLMTTGHSGNTIYF. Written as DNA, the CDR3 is TGTGCCAGCAGCTTGATGACCACAGGGCACTCTGGAAACACCATATATTTT.

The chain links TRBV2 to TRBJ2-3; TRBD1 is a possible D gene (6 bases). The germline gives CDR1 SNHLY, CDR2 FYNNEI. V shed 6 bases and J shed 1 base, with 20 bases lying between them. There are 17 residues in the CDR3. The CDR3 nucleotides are TGTGCCAGCAGGGTAACAGGGTCACCTACTGGCACAGATACGCAGTATTTT. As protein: CASRVTGSPTGTDTQYF. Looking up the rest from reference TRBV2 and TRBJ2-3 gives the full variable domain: EPEVTQTPSHQVTQMGQEVILRCVPISNHLYFYWYRQILGQKVEFLVSFYNNEISEKSEIFDDQFSVERPDGSNFTLKIRSTKLEDSAMYFCASRVTGSPTGTDTQYFGPGTRLTVL.